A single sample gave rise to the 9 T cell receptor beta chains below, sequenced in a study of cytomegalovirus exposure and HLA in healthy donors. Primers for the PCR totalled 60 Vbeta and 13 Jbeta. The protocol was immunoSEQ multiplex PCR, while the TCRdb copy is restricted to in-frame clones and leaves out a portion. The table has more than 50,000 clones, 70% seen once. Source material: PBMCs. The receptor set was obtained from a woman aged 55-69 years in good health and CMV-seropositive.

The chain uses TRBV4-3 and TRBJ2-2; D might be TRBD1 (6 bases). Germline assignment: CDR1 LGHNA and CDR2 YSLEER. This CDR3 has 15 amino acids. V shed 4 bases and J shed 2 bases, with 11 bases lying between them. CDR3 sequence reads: CASSLLDSNTGELFF. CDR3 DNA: TGCGCCAGCAGCCTACTGGACAGTAACACCGGGGAGCTGTTTTTT.

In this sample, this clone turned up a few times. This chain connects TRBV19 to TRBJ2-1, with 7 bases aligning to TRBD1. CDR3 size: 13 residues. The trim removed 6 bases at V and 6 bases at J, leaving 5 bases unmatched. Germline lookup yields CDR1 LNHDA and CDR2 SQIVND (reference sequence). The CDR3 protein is CASRHDRVNEQFF. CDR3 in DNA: TGTGCCAGTAGACACGACAGGGTCAATGAGCAGTTCTTC.

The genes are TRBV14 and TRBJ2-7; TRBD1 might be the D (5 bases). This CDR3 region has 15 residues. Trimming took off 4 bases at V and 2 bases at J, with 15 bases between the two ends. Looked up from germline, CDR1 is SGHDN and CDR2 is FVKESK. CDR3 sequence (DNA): TGTGCCAGCAGCCGAGCCCCAGGGTCCCCCTACGAGCAGTACTTC. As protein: CASSRAPGSPYEQYF. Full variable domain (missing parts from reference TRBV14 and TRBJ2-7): EAGVTQFPSHSVIEKGQTVTLRCDPISGHDNLYWYRRVMGKEIKFLLHFVKESKQDESGMPNNRFLAERTGGTYSTLKVQPAELEDSGVYFCASSRAPGSPYEQYFGPGTRLTVT.

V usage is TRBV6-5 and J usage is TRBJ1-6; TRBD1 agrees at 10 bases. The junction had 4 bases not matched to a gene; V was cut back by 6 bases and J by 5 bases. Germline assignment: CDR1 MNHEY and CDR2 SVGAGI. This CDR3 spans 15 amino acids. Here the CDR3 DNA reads TGTGCCAGCAGATCGGGACAGGGGAATAATTCACCCCTCCACTTT. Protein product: CASRSGQGNNSPLHF.

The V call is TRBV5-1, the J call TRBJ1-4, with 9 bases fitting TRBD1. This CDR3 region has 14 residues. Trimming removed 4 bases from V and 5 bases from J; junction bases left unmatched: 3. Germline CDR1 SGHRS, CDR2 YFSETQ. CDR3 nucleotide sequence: TGCGCCAGCAGCACGGGACAGGGAAATGAAAAACTGTTTTTT. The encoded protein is CASSTGQGNEKLFF.

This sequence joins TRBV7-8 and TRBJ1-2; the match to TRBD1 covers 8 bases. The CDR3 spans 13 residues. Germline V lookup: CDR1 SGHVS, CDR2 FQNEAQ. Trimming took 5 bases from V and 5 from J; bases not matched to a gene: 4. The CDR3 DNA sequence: TGTGCCAGCAGCACAGACAGGGGATATGGCTACACCTTC. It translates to CASSTDRGYGYTF. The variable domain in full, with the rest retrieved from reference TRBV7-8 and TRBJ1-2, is GAGVSQSPRYKVAKRGQDVALRCDPISGHVSLFWYQQALGQGPEFLTYFQNEAQLDKSGLPSDRFFAERPEGSVSTLKIQRTQQEDSAVYLCASSTDRGYGYTFGSGTRLTVV.

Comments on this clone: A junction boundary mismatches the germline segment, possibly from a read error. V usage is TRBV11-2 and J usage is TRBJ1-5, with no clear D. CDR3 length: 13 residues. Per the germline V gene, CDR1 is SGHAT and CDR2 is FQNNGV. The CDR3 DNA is TGTGACAGCAGCCGCGCGATCGGGCAGCCCCAGCATTTT. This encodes CDSSRAIGQPQHF.

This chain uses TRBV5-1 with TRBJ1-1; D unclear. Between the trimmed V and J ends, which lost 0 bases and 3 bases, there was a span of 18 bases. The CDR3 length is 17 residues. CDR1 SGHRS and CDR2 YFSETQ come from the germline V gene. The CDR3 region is CASSLVAPTGRDTEAFF. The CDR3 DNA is TGCGCCAGCAGCTTGGTGGCTCCCACGGGGAGGGACACTGAAGCTTTCTTT.

CDR3 in amino acids: CASSLWGPGEQFF. The CDR3 region has the DNA TGTGCCAGCAGCTTGTGGGGGCCAGGTGAGCAGTTCTTC. The V and J genes are TRBV5-6 and TRBJ2-1, with D perhaps matching TRBD1 (6 bases). Trimming took 1 base from V and 9 from J, leaving 11 bases between them. The CDR3 loop spans 13 amino acids. Germline CDR1 and CDR2: SGHDT and YYEEEE.